Described below is a single TCR beta chain sequence and its context. Researchers ran the PCR with 60 Vbeta and 13 Jbeta primers. TCRdb's copy holds only in-frame clones and misses some; the assay was immunoSEQ multiplex PCR. The sample includes under 300,000 clones, 70% to 90% of them seen just once. This sample is drawn from a study of cytomegalovirus exposure and HLA in healthy donors. V was pared by 3 bases and J by 2 bases, with 2 bases of the junction left unmatched. Germline values: CDR1 MNHEY, CDR2 SVGAGI. The CDR3 totals 14 residues. V and J are TRBV6-5 and TRBJ2-7; 9 bases are shared with TRBD1. Sequenced material: PBMCs. The sequence was collected from a man aged 40-55 years in good health and CMV-seropositive. DNA of the CDR3: TGTGCCAGCAGTTATCGACAGGGGGCCTACGAGCAGTACTTC. Translating it yields CASSYRQGAYEQYF.